This T cell receptor beta chain was captured by sequencing in a study of blood T cell repertoires in COVID-19. Background on the study: The analysed material was cDNA or gDNA that came from T cells, B-cell-depleted T cells, or PBMCs.

Libraries were prepared by immunoSEQ multiplex PCR; TCRdb keeps only in-frame clonotypes and omits some of them. The sample records approximately 280,000 clones, approximately 85% being singletons. The V end lost 0 bases, the J end lost 5 bases, and 16 bases lay between the germline ends. The V gene's germline CDR1 is MNHNY and CDR2 SVGAGI (reference sequence). The CDR3 is made up of 16 amino acids. What was sequenced was peripheral blood. The rearrangement links TRBV6-6 to TRBJ1-1; maybe TRBD1 (5 bases). This receptor was identified in a woman in her sixties or seventies with acute or convalescent COVID-19. Written as DNA, the CDR3 is TGTGCCAGCAGTTACTCGATAACGGCAGGGAGGACTGAAGCTTTCTTT. Amino acids: CASSYSITAGRTEAFF.